This T cell receptor (beta chain) came from a study of response to subunit inactivated influenza vaccine. Trimming cost V 2 bases and J 0 bases, with 15 bases left between them. This CDR3 region has 17 residues. Germline values: CDR1 SGDLS, CDR2 YYNGEE. TCRdb re-called the RT-PCR reads with MiXCR, one entry per CDR3 protein. The data contain a few hundred thousand distinct CDR3 sequences, 21% of them seen just once; the ten biggest clones take up more than 8.5%. Here the sequenced sample was PBMCs from blood, taken 21 months after vaccination. The V gene is TRBV9, the J gene TRBJ1-3; possible D gene TRBD1, 5 bases. This TCR came from a man in his fifties or sixties who received an inactivated influenza vaccine. The CDR3 nucleotides read TGTGCCAGCAGCGTGGAGGGACCTATGAGCTCTGGAAACACCATATATTTT. This translates into CASSVEGPMSSGNTIYF.